This T cell receptor beta chain derives from a study of blood T cell repertoires in COVID-19. Germline CDR1 reads SGHVS; CDR2 reads FQNEAQ. This CDR3 has 17 residues. Trimming removed 5 bases from V and 4 bases from J; junction bases left unmatched: 6. Some clones are missing from TCRdb's copy, which holds only in-frame ones; the method was immunoSEQ multiplex PCR. The sample lists roughly 150,000 clones, 80% seen once, with under 7% in the top ten. The J gene is TRBJ2-1, the V gene TRBV7-8; 15 bases fit TRBD2. The sequence came from a man in his forties who had recovered from COVID-19. Sequenced sample: PBMCs or T cells enriched from blood (not recorded which). CDR3: CASSRTSGGAGYNEQFF. The CDR3 DNA reads TGTGCCAGCAGCCGGACTAGCGGGGGGGCCGGATACAATGAGCAGTTCTTC.